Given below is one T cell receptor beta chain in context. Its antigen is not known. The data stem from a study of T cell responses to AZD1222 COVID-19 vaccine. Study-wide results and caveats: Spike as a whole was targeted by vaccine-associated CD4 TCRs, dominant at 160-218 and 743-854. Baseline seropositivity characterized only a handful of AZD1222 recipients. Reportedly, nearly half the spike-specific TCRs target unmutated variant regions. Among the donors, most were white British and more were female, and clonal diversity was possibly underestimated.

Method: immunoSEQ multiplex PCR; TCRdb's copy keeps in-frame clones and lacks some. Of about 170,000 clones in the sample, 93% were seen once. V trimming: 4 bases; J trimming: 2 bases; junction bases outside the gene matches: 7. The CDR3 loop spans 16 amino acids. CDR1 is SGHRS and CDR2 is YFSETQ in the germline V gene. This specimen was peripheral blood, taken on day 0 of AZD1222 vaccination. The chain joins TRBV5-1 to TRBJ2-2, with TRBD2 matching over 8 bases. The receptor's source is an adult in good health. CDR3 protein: CASSAGLATNTGELFF. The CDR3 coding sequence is TGCGCCAGCAGCGCCGGACTAGCCACAAACACCGGGGAGCTGTTTTTT. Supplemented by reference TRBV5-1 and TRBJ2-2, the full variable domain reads KAGVTQTPRYLIKTRGQQVTLSCSPISGHRSVSWYQQTPGQGLQFLFEYFSETQRNKGNFPGRFSGRQFSNSRSEMNVSTLELGDSALYLCASSAGLATNTGELFFGEGSRLTVL.